These T cell receptor beta chains were read from a single sample in a study of blood T cells in healthy people across ages. Each CDR3 protein gets one entry after TCRdb re-called the 5' RACE reads with MiXCR. The sample has 920,000 or so distinct CDR3 sequences, under 45% seen once. The specimen was blood. The receptor set was obtained from a woman aged 55-69 years in good health. Each CDR3 is given with its conserved first and last residue. D genes are given only for firm matches. Some rows mark clone size as missing; the rest say once, few, many or name a class of expanded clone.

abundance	v_gene	d_gene	j_gene	CDR3nt	CDR3aa
few	TRBV12-3/TRBV12-4	TRBD2	TRBJ2-7	TGTGCCAGCAGCCAATCTAGCGGCCGCTACGAGCAGTACTTC	CASSQSSGRYEQYF
-	TRBV28	-	TRBJ1-4	TGTGCCAGCAGCATACAGGGTACTAGTGAAAAACTGTTTTTT	CASSIQGTSEKLFF
-	TRBV20-1	TRBD1	TRBJ2-5	TGCAGTGCTAGAGGCGCACAGGGGGCGGAGGAGACCCAGTACTTC	CSARGAQGAEETQYF
few	TRBV20-1	TRBD2	TRBJ2-7	TGCAGTGCTAGAGATCCTGCTGGGGCGGGAGCAAGATACGAGCAGTACTTC	CSARDPAGAGARYEQYF
few	TRBV29-1	TRBD2	TRBJ2-5	TGCAGCGGAAAACTAGCGGGAGGGCAGACCCAGTACTTC	CSGKLAGGQTQYF
-	TRBV5-1	-	TRBJ2-1	TGCGCCAGCAGCTTGGACGGGGAGGTTCTCAATGAGCAGTTCTTC	CASSLDGEVLNEQFF
few	TRBV30	-	TRBJ2-7	TGTGCCTGGAGTACATTTCTCAGGGTTGACGACGAGCAGTACTTC	CAWSTFLRVDDEQYF
few	TRBV6-1	TRBD1	TRBJ2-7	TGTGCCAGCAGTGTCAAACAGGGGTACGAGCAGTACTTC	CASSVKQGYEQYF
-	TRBV9	TRBD1	TRBJ1-2	TGTGCCAGCAGCACTCGACAGGGTTGGGACTATGGCTACACCTTC	CASSTRQGWDYGYTF
-	TRBV9	-	TRBJ2-5	TGTGCCAGCAGCGACCTCCCAGGGGGGCCCCAGTACTTC	CASSDLPGGPQYF
few	TRBV20-1	TRBD2	TRBJ2-1	TGCAGTGCCCGAACTAGCGGGAGCTACAATGAGCAGTTCTTC	CSARTSGSYNEQFF
-	TRBV7-2	TRBD1	TRBJ1-4	TGTGCCAGCAGCTTCGCCCCGGGACAGCGGACATCTAATGAAAAACTGTTTTTT	CASSFAPGQRTSNEKLFF
-	TRBV20-1	TRBD2	TRBJ2-5	TGCAGTGCTAGAGATAGGTTAGCGGGAGGAGAGACCCAGTACTTC	CSARDRLAGGETQYF
-	TRBV12-5	TRBD2	TRBJ2-3	TGTGCTAGTGGTTTTTGGACTAGCGGGTCTCCAGATACGCAGTATTTT	CASGFWTSGSPDTQYF
once	TRBV20-1	-	TRBJ2-7	TGCAGTGCGGAGACGACCAATCTCGCCTACGAGCAGTACTTC	CSAETTNLAYEQYF
-	TRBV10-1	TRBD2	TRBJ2-5	TGCGCCAGCAGTGGGGGACTAGCGGATCAAGAGACCCAGTACTTC	CASSGGLADQETQYF
-	TRBV4-1	-	TRBJ2-1	TGCGCCTGCAGCCAAGATTTATTCGGACTACTGAAGGTTTACAATGAGCAGTTCTTC	CACSQDLFGLLKVYNEQFF
-	TRBV7-9	TRBD1	TRBJ1-2	TGTGCCAGCAGCACCCGGACAGGGGATATCTATGGCTACACCTTC	CASSTRTGDIYGYTF
-	TRBV3-1	-	TRBJ1-6	TGTGCCAGCAGCCAAGATTATTGGACTGAGAATTCACCCCTCCACTTT	CASSQDYWTENSPLHF
few	TRBV5-1	-	TRBJ2-5	TGCGCCAGCACCGATCCCATGAGAGGGCGGGAGACCCAGTACTTC	CASTDPMRGRETQYF
-	TRBV5-1	TRBD1	TRBJ2-1	TGCGCCAGCAGTCCTCAGGGGGCGTGGGGAAATGAGCAGTTCTTC	CASSPQGAWGNEQFF
-	TRBV3-1	-	TRBJ2-7	TGTGCCAGCAGCCAAGGACGTATTAGCGGAACCTCCTACGAGCAGTACTTC	CASSQGRISGTSYEQYF
-	TRBV5-6	-	TRBJ1-2	TGTGCCAACAGCTCGGACGCAAGCCCCGGCTATGGCTACACCTTC	CANSSDASPGYGYTF
-	TRBV25-1	-	TRBJ2-5	TGTGCCAGCAGCGGAGGACACGTCCAGTCAGAGACCCAGTACTTC	CASSGGHVQSETQYF
-	TRBV24-1	-	TRBJ1-5	TGTGCCACCAGTGATTTTAGACAGAGCAATCAGCCCCAGCATTTT	CATSDFRQSNQPQHF
-	TRBV3-1	TRBD1	TRBJ1-5	TGTGCCAGCAGCCGACGACAGGGGTTCGGTCAGCCCCAGCATTTT	CASSRRQGFGQPQHF
-	TRBV12-3/TRBV12-4	TRBD2	TRBJ2-3	TGTGCCAGCAGTTTTGGGTTAGCGGGACAGTATTTT	CASSFGLAGQYF
-	TRBV20-1	TRBD1	TRBJ1-5	TGCAGTGCTACCGACGGGACAGGGGGAGGACAGCCCCAGCATTTT	CSATDGTGGGQPQHF
few	TRBV6-2/TRBV6-3	TRBD1	TRBJ1-5	TGTGCCAGCAGTCAGGGGGCTAGACAGCCCCAGCATTTT	CASSQGARQPQHF
-	TRBV7-3	TRBD2	TRBJ2-7	TGTGCCAGCAGCACAGCGGGAGCTGGGACCTACGAGCAGTACTTC	CASSTAGAGTYEQYF
-	TRBV6-5	TRBD2	TRBJ2-7	TGTGCCAGCAGTCTAGGCCAGCGGGGGCGCTACGAGCAGTACTTC	CASSLGQRGRYEQYF
-	TRBV11-2	TRBD1	TRBJ1-5	TGTGCCAGCAGCCTTACAGGGGAATACCGGCCCCAGCATTTT	CASSLTGEYRPQHF
-	TRBV7-2	-	TRBJ2-5	TGTGCCAGCAGCCATCGAATGAGGGAGACCCAGTACTTC	CASSHRMRETQYF
-	TRBV7-8	TRBD2	TRBJ2-2	TGTGCCAGCAGCTTAGTACAACTAGCGGGAGGATCGGCCAGGGAGCTGTTTTTT	CASSLVQLAGGSARELFF
-	TRBV2	TRBD1	TRBJ1-2	TGTGCCAGCTTACGGATAGGGGGCTCCCCGCAATATGGCTACACCTTC	CASLRIGGSPQYGYTF
-	TRBV20-1	TRBD2	TRBJ2-3	TGCAGTGCTCCCCCACTAGCGGGACTCACAGATACGCAGTATTTT	CSAPPLAGLTDTQYF
-	TRBV20-1	TRBD1	TRBJ2-1	TGCAGTGCCAGCCCGGACAGGGGGCGGGAGCAGTTCTTC	CSASPDRGREQFF
-	TRBV24-1	-	TRBJ2-3	TGTGCCACCAGCTCCCCGTTGACAGGCACAGGTACGCAGTATTTT	CATSSPLTGTGTQYF
once	TRBV6-5	-	TRBJ1-2	TGTGCCAGCAGTTACTCGTCGAGGGCGAATGGCTACACCTTC	CASSYSSRANGYTF
few	TRBV6-6	-	TRBJ2-5	TGTGCCAGCAGTTATTACGAGCCCCTGCAAGAGACCCAGTACTTC	CASSYYEPLQETQYF
few	TRBV28	-	TRBJ2-7	TGTGCCAGCGGCTTAGGAGGGAATAACCACGAGCAGTACTTC	CASGLGGNNHEQYF
-	TRBV6-1	-	TRBJ1-2	TGTGCCAGCAGTGAAGGATGGGGACCTAACTATGGCTACACCTTC	CASSEGWGPNYGYTF
few	TRBV2	-	TRBJ1-5	TGTGCCAGCAGTGACAGTCGGAGCAATCAGCCCCAGCATTTT	CASSDSRSNQPQHF
-	TRBV2	-	TRBJ2-1	TGTGCCAGCAGCAGTGGGGGCCCCAATGAGCAGTTCTTC	CASSSGGPNEQFF
-	TRBV7-2	TRBD2	TRBJ2-7	TGTGCCAGCAGCTATGGACTAGCAGTTGCCTACGAGCAGTACTTC	CASSYGLAVAYEQYF
many	TRBV20-1	TRBD2	TRBJ2-1	TGCAGTGCCGGGACTAGCTGGGACAATGAGCAGTTCTTC	CSAGTSWDNEQFF
few	TRBV6-5	-	TRBJ2-7	TGTGCCAGCAGTAAACCGGGCTCCTACGAGCAGTACTTC	CASSKPGSYEQYF
-	TRBV5-1	TRBD1	TRBJ2-5	TGCGCCAGCAGCTCTCAGGGGGCGAACTACAATGAGCAGTACTTC	CASSSQGANYNEQYF
few	TRBV28	-	TRBJ2-7	TGTGCCAGCTCGATTACCCACGAGCAGTACTTC	CASSITHEQYF
-	TRBV28	TRBD2	TRBJ2-3	TGTGCCAGCAGTTTTAGCGGGAGGAAACCCTGGACAGATACGCAGTATTTT	CASSFSGRKPWTDTQYF